This T cell receptor beta chain emerged from a study of blood T cell repertoires in COVID-19. Data came from immunoSEQ multiplex PCR; TCRdb stores just in-frame clones and leaves some out. The data hold some 150,000 clones, with roughly 80% observed a single time. The ends lost 6 bases at V and 12 bases at J; junction bases unmatched: 12. The CDR3 has 15 residues. Germline CDR1 and CDR2: MNHEY and SVGAGI. The receptor comes from a woman aged 55-70 years with acute or convalescent COVID-19. V usage is TRBV6-5 and J usage is TRBJ2-3; 13 bases are a match to TRBD2. The sequenced sample consisted of peripheral blood. Here the CDR3 reads CASSSTSGGFGSQYF. CDR3 nucleotides: TGTGCCAGCAGCTCGACTAGCGGGGGGTTCGGGTCACAGTATTTT.